In its sample, the clone carrying this TCR beta chain was seen a few times. Its antigen is unidentified. Germline V lookup: CDR1 LNHDA, CDR2 SQIVND (reference sequence). This CDR3 contains 13 residues. V lost 2 bases to trimming and J lost 4 bases; unmatched junction nucleotides: 1. This sample was included in a study of OX40 agonist ivuxolimab in advanced cancers. Findings of the study overall: With doses of 0.1 to 3.0 mg/kg, CD4+ and CD8+ blood T cells had undergone clonal expansion by week 6. Clonal expansion in partial responders at 0.1-3.0 mg/kg ranked among the lowest.

Generated by immunoSEQ multiplex PCR, the TCRdb table keeps only in-frame clones and is missing some. The sample includes tens of thousands of clones, 85% to 90% seen only once; the top ten take about 1.2%. Patients were excluded for autoimmune disease history or systemic immunosuppression. This sequence originates from an adult with an advanced solid tumor such as melanoma, head and neck, liver or kidney cancer. This material consisted of CD4+ or CD8+ T cells sorted from blood, taken in a trial of the OX40 agonist ivuxolimab. This rearrangement joins TRBV19 to TRBJ2-5, with TRBD1 identical over 7 bases. The CDR3 DNA sequence: TGTGCCAGTAGTATAAACAGGGGAGAGACCCAGTACTTC. Translated, it gives CASSINRGETQYF.